A selection of T cell receptor beta chains follows, all from one sample in a study of OX40 agonist ivuxolimab in advanced cancers. Sequencing used immunoSEQ multiplex PCR; TCRdb keeps in-frame clones, though not all of them. Of roughly 69,000 clones listed, roughly 86% were seen once; the top ten hold more than 8%. Here the sequenced sample was CD4+ or CD8+ T cells sorted from blood, taken in a trial of the OX40 agonist ivuxolimab. The origin of the receptors is an adult with an advanced solid tumor such as melanoma, head and neck, liver or kidney cancer. The CDR3 runs from the conserved cysteine through the conserved F or W. D genes are given only for firm matches. Size is stated for part of the rows, as once, few or many counts, or as a class when the clone is expanded.

D | J | size | V | CDR3 | DNA
. | TRBJ2-5 | . | TRBV5-4 | CASSFPRETQYF | TGTGCCAGCAGCTTCCCCAGGGAGACCCAGTACTTC
. | TRBJ1-1 | . | TRBV7-9 | CASSYRNTEAFF | TGTGCCAGCAGCTATAGGAACACTGAAGCTTTCTTT
TRBD2 | TRBJ2-3 | . | TRBV10-3 | CAIKGTSGKTDTQYF | TGTGCCATCAAGGGGACTAGCGGGAAAACAGATACGCAGTATTTT
TRBD1 | TRBJ1-4 | . | TRBV7-9 | CASRTVGTGVGNEKLFF | TGTGCCAGCAGGACCGTAGGGACAGGGGTTGGTAATGAAAAACTGTTTTTT
. | TRBJ1-2 | . | TRBV30 | CACLRGPSRGYTF | TGTGCCTGTCTGAGAGGGCCTAGCCGGGGCTACACCTTC
TRBD1 | TRBJ1-2 | . | TRBV25-1 | CASSEPRTGGVYGYTF | TGTGCCAGCAGTGAGCCCCGGACAGGGGGCGTCTATGGCTACACCTTC
. | TRBJ1-5 | . | TRBV5-4 | CASSSGVYQPQHF | TGTGCCAGCAGCTCCGGGGTTTATCAGCCCCAGCATTTT
. | TRBJ2-3 | . | TRBV7-3 | CASGVYGTDTQYF | TGTGCCAGCGGGGTGTACGGCACAGATACGCAGTATTTT
. | TRBJ1-3 | . | TRBV18 | CASSPYGQQSSGNTIYF | TGTGCCAGCTCACCGTACGGACAGCAGAGCTCTGGAAACACCATATATTTT
TRBD2 | TRBJ2-1 | . | TRBV4-1 | CASSHELAGEGDEQFF | TGCGCCAGCAGCCATGAACTAGCGGGAGAGGGGGATGAGCAGTTCTTC
. | TRBJ1-2 | . | TRBV5-1 | CASSFRWGAAGYTF | TGCGCCAGCAGCTTCCGATGGGGGGCCGCTGGCTACACCTTC
. | TRBJ2-2 | . | TRBV18 | CASSPEGANTGELFF | TGTGCCAGCTCACCGGAGGGGGCGAACACCGGGGAGCTGTTTTTT
. | TRBJ1-2 | once | TRBV5-1 | CASSRGEGYYGYTF | TGCGCCAGCAGCCGAGGGGAAGGGTACTATGGCTACACCTTC
. | TRBJ2-1 | once | TRBV19 | CASSWDRTNNEQFF | TGTGCCAGTAGTTGGGACCGTACGAACAATGAGCAGTTCTTC
TRBD1 | TRBJ1-1 | . | TRBV2 | CASRNRGTTEAFF | TGTGCCAGCCGGAACAGGGGGACGACTGAAGCTTTCTTT
. | TRBJ2-1 | few | TRBV21-1 | CASSKGDPNRGRVDEQFF | TGTGCCAGCAGCAAGGGGGACCCGAACAGGGGGCGCGTGGATGAGCAGTTCTTC
. | TRBJ2-5 | . | TRBV29-1 | CSPRIGSETQYF | TGCAGCCCCCGGATTGGGTCAGAGACCCAGTACTTC
. | TRBJ1-1 | once | TRBV11-1 | CASSRQPNTEAFF | TGTGCCAGCAGCAGACAGCCGAACACTGAAGCTTTCTTT